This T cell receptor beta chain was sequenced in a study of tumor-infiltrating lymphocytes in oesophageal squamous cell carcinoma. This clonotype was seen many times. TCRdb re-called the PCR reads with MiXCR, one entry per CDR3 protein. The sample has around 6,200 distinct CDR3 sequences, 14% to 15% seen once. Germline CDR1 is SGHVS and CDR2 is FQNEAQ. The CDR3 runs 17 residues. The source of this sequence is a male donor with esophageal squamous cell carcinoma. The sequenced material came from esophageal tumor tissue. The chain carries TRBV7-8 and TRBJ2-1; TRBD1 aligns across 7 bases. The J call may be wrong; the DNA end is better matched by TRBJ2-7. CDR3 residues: CASSLEGVWTGYNEQYF. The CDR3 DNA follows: TGTGCCAGCAGCTTAGAGGGGGTATGGACAGGATACAATGAGCAGTACTTC.